This entry lists 11 T cell receptor beta chains sequenced from one sample in a study of patients and donors after allogeneic stem cell transplantation. TCRdb re-called the RT-PCR reads with MiXCR, one entry per CDR3 protein. The data show about a million distinct CDR3 sequences, with about a sixth seen just once and approximately 5.9% held by the top ten. The sequencing input was blood, either unsorted or a sorted T cell fraction (not recorded which). Source of these receptors: a human donor who was either an allogeneic HSCT recipient or a stem cell or donor lymphocyte infusion donor (not recorded which). It is not recorded whose cells these are; they may come from a transplant donor.

The rearrangement links TRBV6-5 to TRBJ2-3; D call uncertain. Per the germline V gene, CDR1 is MNHEY and CDR2 is SVGAGI. This CDR3 contains 15 residues. V lost 0 bases and J lost 4, with 11 bases in between. This chain's CDR3 is CASSYSNRLPDTQYF. The CDR3 nucleotides read TGTGCCAGCAGTTACTCGAACCGGTTGCCAGATACGCAGTATTTT.

J is TRBJ2-7 and V is TRBV20-1; the D is unclear. Trimming stripped 1 base from V and 0 bases from J, with 13 bases between. In germline, CDR1 is DFQATT, CDR2 SNEGSKA (reference sequence). The CDR3 length is 15 residues. CDR3 in DNA: TGCAGTGCTAGAGGGTCACAGAAAGGCTCCTACGAGCAGTACTTC. It codes for CSARGSQKGSYEQYF.

This clonotype has a count of ten or more. V usage is TRBV6-2 or TRBV6-3 and J usage is TRBJ2-7; 7 nucleotides agree with TRBD1. Germline assignment: CDR1 MNHEY and CDR2 SVGEGT. J lost 2 bases, V lost 9 bases, and 4 bases had no gene match. This CDR3 is built from 12 residues. The CDR3 nucleotides read TGTGCCAGTCGGGGACAGACCTACGAGCAGTACTTC. Translated, it gives CASRGQTYEQYF.

This clonotype was seen a handful of times. The chain is built from TRBV15 and TRBJ2-3; perhaps D is TRBD1 or TRBD2 (6 bases each). The CDR3 spans 14 residues. The V gene's germline CDR1 is LNHNV and CDR2 YYDKDF (reference sequence). Deletions cut 6 bases from V and 4 bases from J, with 14 bases between. The CDR3, as DNA: TGTGCCACCAGTCCACTCGGGGGCGCAGATACGCAGTATTTT. Protein: CATSPLGGADTQYF.

The chain uses TRBV6-2 or TRBV6-3 and TRBJ2-3; 13 bases line up with TRBD2. From germline, CDR1 is MNHEY and CDR2 SVGEGT. V gave up 6 bases and J gave up 5 bases; unmatched junction bases: 14. This CDR3 comprises 18 residues. CDR3 sequence reads: CASSFETSGGPRVDTQYF. CDR3 DNA sequence: TGTGCCAGCAGCTTCGAGACTAGCGGGGGGCCAAGGGTAGATACGCAGTATTTT.

This clonotype was observed a handful of times. The V and J genes are TRBV5-1 and TRBJ2-7; D unclear. V was clipped by 3 bases and J by 4 bases, with 17 bases between them. This CDR3 is 15 amino acids long. From germline, CDR1 is SGHRS and CDR2 YFSETQ. CDR3 sequence reads: CASSSWTRTVYEQYF. The DNA of the CDR3 is TGCGCCAGCAGCTCTTGGACCCGAACGGTGTACGAGCAGTACTTC.

The V gene is TRBV12-3 or TRBV12-4, the J gene TRBJ1-5; D remains unclear. CDR3 length equals 14 residues. Trimming shortened V by 5 bases and J by 7 bases, and 15 bases separated the two germline ends. The DNA for the CDR3 is TGTGCCAGCAGTCGCGAGGGTCTGGTCCAGCCCCAGCATTTT. Protein product: CASSREGLVQPQHF.

Only a few counts were recorded for this clonotype. J is TRBJ2-1 and V is TRBV7-9; D remains ambiguous. This CDR3 contains 12 residues. Per the germline V gene, CDR1 is SEHNR and CDR2 is FQNEAQ (reference sequence). V was clipped by 3 bases and J by 10 bases, with 10 bases between them. The CDR3 reads CASSLDDPEQFF. Here the CDR3 DNA reads TGTGCCAGCAGCTTGGACGATCCGGAGCAGTTCTTC.

This clonotype turned up a few times. The J gene is TRBJ2-3, the V gene TRBV20-1; 8 bases line up with TRBD1. V lost 4 bases and J lost 0; bases outside the gene matches: 6. Germline lookup yields CDR1 DFQATT and CDR2 SNEGSKA (reference sequence). The CDR3 is 15 amino acids. The CDR3 region has the DNA TGCAGTGCTATTCCGGGACAGGAGAGCACAGATACGCAGTATTTT. It translates to CSAIPGQESTDTQYF.

This clonotype occurred a few times. The chain links TRBV24-1 to TRBJ1-4, with D possibly being TRBD1 (5 bases). Per germline, CDR1 KGHDR and CDR2 SFDVKD. This CDR3 contains 15 residues. Trimming cost V 7 bases and J 7 bases, with 18 bases left between them. The CDR3 spells CATSELASGVEKLFF. Here the CDR3 DNA reads TGTGCCACCAGCGAGTTGGCATCGGGGGTTGAAAAACTGTTTTTT.

This clonotype came up a few times. The rearrangement joins TRBV7-2 to TRBJ1-5; 9 bases fit TRBD1. The CDR3 contains 16 residues. From germline, CDR1 is SGHTA and CDR2 FQGNSA. V lost 5 bases and J lost 3; bases outside the gene matches: 8. Written as DNA, the CDR3 is TGTGCCAGCAGCCCCCACGGGACAGGGAACAATCAGCCCCAGCATTTT. It is translated as CASSPHGTGNNQPQHF.